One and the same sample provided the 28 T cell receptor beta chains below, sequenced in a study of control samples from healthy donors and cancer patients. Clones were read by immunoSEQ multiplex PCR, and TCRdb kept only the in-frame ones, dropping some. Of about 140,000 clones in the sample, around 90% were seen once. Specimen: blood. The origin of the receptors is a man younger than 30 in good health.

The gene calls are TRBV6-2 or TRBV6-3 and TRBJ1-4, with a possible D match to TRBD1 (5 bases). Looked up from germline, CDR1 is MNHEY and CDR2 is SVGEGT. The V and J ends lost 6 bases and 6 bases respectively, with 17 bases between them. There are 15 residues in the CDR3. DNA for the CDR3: TGTGCCAGCAGCTTTACGGGCAGGGTAGATGAAAAACTGTTTTTT. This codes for CASSFTGRVDEKLFF.

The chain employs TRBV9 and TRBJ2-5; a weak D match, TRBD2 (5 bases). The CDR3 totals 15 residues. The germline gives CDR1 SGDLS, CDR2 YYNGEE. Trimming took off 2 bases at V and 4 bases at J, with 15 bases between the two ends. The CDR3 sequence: CASSVRAHLGETQYF. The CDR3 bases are TGTGCCAGCAGCGTGCGGGCCCACTTAGGAGAGACCCAGTACTTC. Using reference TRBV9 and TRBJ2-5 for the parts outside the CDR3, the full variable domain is DSGVTQTPKHLITATGQRVTLRCSPRSGDLSVYWYQQSLDQGLQFLIQYYNGEERAKGNILERFSAQQFPDLHSELNLSSLELGDSALYFCASSVRAHLGETQYFGPGTRLLVL.

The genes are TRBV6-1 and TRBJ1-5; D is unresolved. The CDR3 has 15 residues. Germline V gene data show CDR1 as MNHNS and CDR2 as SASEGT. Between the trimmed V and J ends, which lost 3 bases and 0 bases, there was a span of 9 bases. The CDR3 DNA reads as TGTGCCAGCAGTGATCGGCAGATTAGCAATCAGCCCCAGCATTTT. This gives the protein CASSDRQISNQPQHF.

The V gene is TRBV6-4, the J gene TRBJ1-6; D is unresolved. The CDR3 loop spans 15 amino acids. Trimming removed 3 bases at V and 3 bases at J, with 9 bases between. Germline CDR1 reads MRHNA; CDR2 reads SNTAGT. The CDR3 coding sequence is TGTGCCAGCAGTGAAGGTAGGTTCTATAATTCACCCCTCCACTTT. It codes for CASSEGRFYNSPLHF.

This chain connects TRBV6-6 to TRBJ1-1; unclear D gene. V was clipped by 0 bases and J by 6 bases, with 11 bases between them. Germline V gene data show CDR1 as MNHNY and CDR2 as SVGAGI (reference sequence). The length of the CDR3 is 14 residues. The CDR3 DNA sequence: TGTGCCAGCAGTTACTCGAATACTGGGTCTGAAGCTTTCTTT. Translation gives CASSYSNTGSEAFF.

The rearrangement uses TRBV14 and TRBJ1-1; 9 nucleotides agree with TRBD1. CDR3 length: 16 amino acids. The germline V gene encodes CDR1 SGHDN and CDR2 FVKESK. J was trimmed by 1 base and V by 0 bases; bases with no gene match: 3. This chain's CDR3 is CASSQDLGQGNTEAFF. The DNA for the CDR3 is TGTGCCAGCAGCCAAGATCTGGGACAGGGGAACACTGAAGCTTTCTTT.

CDR3 nucleotides: TGTGCCAGCAGCTTGGACGGGGACGAGCAGTACTTC. This gives the protein CASSLDGDEQYF. The genes are TRBV5-4 and TRBJ2-7, with a tentative D call TRBD2 (5 bases). CDR1 is SGHNT, CDR2 YYREEE, per germline (reference sequence). The CDR3 is 12 amino acids. Trimming stripped 0 bases from V and 5 bases from J, with 6 bases between.

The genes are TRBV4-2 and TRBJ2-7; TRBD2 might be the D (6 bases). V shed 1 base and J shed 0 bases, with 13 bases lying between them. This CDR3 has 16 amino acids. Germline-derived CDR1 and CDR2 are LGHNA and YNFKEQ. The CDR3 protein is CASSQVGGSLSYEQYF. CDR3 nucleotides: TGTGCCAGCAGCCAAGTAGGAGGGTCCCTCTCCTACGAGCAGTACTTC.

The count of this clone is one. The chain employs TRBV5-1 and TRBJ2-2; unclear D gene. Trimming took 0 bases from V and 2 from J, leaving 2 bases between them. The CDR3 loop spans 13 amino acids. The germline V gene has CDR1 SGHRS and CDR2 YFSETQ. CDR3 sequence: CASSLVNTGELFF. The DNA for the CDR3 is TGCGCCAGCAGCTTGGTTAACACCGGGGAGCTGTTTTTT.

The CDR3 is CAWSVEREKLFF. The CDR3 nucleotides are TGTGCCTGGAGTGTAGAACGGGAAAAACTGTTTTTT. The chain employs TRBV30 and TRBJ1-4; D unresolved. From germline, CDR1 is GTSNPN and CDR2 SVGIG (reference sequence). V dropped 0 bases and J dropped 8 bases, with 7 bases sitting between them. This CDR3 spans 12 amino acids.

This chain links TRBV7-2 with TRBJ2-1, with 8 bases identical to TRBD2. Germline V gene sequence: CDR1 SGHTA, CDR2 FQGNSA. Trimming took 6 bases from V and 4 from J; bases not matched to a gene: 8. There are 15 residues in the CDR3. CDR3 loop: CASRSAGGLYNEQFF. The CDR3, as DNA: TGTGCCAGCAGGTCGGCGGGGGGCCTATACAATGAGCAGTTCTTC.

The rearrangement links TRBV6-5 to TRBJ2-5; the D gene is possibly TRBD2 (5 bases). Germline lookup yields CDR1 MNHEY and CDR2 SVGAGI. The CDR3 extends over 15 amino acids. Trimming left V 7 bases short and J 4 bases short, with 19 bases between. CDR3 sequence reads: CASMKAFDRGETQYF. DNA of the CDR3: TGTGCCAGCATGAAGGCTTTCGATCGGGGAGAGACCCAGTACTTC.

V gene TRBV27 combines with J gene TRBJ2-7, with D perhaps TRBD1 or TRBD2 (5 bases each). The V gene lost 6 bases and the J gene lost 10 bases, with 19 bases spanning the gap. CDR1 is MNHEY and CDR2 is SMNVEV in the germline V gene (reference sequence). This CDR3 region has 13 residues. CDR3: CASSPTRGERQYF. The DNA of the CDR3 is TGTGCCAGCAGCCCGACCCGAGGGGAGCGCCAGTACTTC.

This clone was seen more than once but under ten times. The CDR3 protein is CASSPPSEGGPNIQYF. The CDR3 DNA follows: TGTGCCAGCAGCCCCCCCTCAGAGGGGGGGCCGAACATTCAGTACTTC. The V gene is TRBV4-2, the J gene TRBJ2-4; D might be TRBD2 (7 bases). CDR1 and CDR2 from the germline V gene are LGHNA and YNFKEQ. The CDR3 runs 16 residues. The germline V and J ends were trimmed by 4 bases and 7 bases, with 20 bases remaining between them.

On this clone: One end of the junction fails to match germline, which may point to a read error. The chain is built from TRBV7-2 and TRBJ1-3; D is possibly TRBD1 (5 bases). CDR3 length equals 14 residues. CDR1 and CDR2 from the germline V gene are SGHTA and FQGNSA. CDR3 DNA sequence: TGCTCTTGCTCGGACACAAACTCTGGAAACACCATATATTTT. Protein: CSCSDTNSGNTIYF.

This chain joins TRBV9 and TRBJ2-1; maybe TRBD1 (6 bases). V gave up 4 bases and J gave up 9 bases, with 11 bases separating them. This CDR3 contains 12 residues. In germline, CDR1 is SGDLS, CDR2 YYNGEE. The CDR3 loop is CASSSQGSEQFF. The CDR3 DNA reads TGTGCCAGCAGCTCCCAGGGGTCTGAGCAGTTCTTC.

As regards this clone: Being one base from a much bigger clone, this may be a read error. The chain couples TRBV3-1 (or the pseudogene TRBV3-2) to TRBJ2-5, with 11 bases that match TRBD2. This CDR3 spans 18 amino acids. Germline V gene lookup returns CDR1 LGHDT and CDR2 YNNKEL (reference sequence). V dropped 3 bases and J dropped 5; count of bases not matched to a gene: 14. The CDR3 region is CASSHGRASGGPGETQYF. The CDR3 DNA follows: TGTGCCAGCAGCCACGGAAGGGCTAGCGGGGGGCCGGGGGAGACCCAGTACTTC.

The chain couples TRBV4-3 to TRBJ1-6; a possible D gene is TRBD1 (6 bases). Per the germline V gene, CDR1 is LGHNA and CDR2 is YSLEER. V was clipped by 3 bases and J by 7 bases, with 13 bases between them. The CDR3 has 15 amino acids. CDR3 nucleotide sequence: TGCGCCAGCAGCCAGAGTGTACAGGGAAATTCACCCCTCCACTTT. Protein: CASSQSVQGNSPLHF.

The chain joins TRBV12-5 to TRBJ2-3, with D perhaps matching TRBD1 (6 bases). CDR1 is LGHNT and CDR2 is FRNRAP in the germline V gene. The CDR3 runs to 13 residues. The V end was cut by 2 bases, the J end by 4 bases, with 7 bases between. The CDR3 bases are TGTGCTAGTGGTTTGTGGGGGCCAGATACGCAGTATTTT. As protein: CASGLWGPDTQYF.

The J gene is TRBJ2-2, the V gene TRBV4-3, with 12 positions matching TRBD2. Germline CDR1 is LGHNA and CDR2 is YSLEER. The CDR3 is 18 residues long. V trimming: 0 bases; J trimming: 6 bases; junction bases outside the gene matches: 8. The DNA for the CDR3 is TGCGCCAGCAGCCAAGATGTTGATCTAGCGGGGGGGCCCGGGGAGCTGTTTTTT. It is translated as CASSQDVDLAGGPGELFF.

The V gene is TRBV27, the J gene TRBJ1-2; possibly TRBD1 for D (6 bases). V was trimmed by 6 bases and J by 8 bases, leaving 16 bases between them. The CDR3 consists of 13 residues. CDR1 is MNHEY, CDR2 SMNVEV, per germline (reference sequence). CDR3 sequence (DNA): TGTGCCAGCAGCTTGGGGGGCGCTGGGGGCTACACCTTC. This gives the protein CASSLGGAGGYTF.

The CDR3 reads CASSTGLAVYF. The DNA for the CDR3 is TGTGCCAGTAGTACAGGACTAGCTGTGTATTTT. The chain recombines TRBV19 with TRBJ2-3; 8 positions agree with TRBD2. The V segment lost 4 bases and the J segment 14 bases; nucleotides outside the gene matches: 5. Germline-derived CDR1 and CDR2 are LNHDA and SQIVND (reference sequence). This CDR3 is built from 11 residues.

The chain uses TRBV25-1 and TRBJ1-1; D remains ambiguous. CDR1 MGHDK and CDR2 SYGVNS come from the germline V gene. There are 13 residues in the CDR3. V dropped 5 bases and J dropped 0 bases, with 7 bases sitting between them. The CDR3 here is CASSPDMNTEAFF. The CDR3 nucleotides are TGTGCCAGCAGTCCAGATATGAACACTGAAGCTTTCTTT.

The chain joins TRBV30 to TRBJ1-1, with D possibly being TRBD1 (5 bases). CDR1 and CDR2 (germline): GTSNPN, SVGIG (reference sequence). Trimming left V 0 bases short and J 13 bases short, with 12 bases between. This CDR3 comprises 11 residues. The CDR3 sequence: CAWSVGGVDFF. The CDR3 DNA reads TGTGCCTGGAGTGTAGGAGGGGTCGATTTCTTT.

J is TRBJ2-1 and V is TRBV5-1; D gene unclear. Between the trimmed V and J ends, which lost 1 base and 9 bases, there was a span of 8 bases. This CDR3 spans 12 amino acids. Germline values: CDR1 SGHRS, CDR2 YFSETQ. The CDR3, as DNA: TGCGCCAGCAGCTTGTTGGGCGGTGAGCAGTTCTTC. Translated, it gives CASSLLGGEQFF.

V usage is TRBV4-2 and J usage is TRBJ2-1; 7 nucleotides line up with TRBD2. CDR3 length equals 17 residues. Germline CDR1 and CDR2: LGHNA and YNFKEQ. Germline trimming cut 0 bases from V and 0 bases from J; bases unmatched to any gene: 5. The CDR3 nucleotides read TGTGCCAGCAGCCAAGACCCGGGGGGATCCTCCTACAATGAGCAGTTCTTC. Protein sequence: CASSQDPGGSSYNEQFF.

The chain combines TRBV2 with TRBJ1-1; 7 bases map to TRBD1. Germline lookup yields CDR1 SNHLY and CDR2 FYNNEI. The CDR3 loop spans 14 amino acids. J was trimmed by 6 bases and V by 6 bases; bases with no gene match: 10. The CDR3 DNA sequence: TGTGCCAGCAGCGACAGGGAAGTTAGCGCTGAAGCTTTCTTT. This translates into CASSDREVSAEAFF.

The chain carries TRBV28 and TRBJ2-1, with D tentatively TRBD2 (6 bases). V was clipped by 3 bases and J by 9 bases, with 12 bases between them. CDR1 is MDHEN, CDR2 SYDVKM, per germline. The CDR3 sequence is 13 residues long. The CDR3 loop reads CASSFLRGSEQFF. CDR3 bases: TGTGCCAGCAGTTTCCTCCGGGGGAGTGAGCAGTTCTTC. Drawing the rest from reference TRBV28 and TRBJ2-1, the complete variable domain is DVKVTQSSRYLVKRTGEKVFLECVQDMDHENMFWYRQDPGLGLRLIYFSYDVKMKEKGDIPEGYSVSREKKERFSLILESASTNQTSMYLCASSFLRGSEQFFGPGTRLTVL.